This T cell receptor (beta chain) was identified in a study of T-cell reconstitution after alpha-beta-depleted transplantation in children. Findings and limits, study-wide: One year post-transplant, T-cell counts and diversity were largely derived from T cells produced anew.

Unique molecular identifiers featured in how the TCRbeta library was prepared. MiXCR was run by TCRdb on the PCR reads, yielding one entry per CDR3 protein. The sample holds 150,000 to 200,000 distinct CDR3 sequences; around 5.9% are singletons and the top ten take roughly 4.7%. This clonotype was recorded many times. Antigen specificity is unknown. The TCR comes from a girl less than two years old with combined immunodeficiency, due to receive a stem cell transplant. The sample consisted of PBMCs, taken before TCRalphabeta/CD19-depleted stem cell transplant.

The CDR3 sequence is CASSLTSLAFF. The CDR3, as DNA: TGTGCCAGCAGCTTGACCAGTCTGGCTTTCTTT. J is TRBJ1-1 and V is TRBV7-9; D gene uncertain. Trimming cost V 3 bases and J 11 bases, with 10 bases left between them. The CDR3 is made up of 11 amino acids. The germline V gene encodes CDR1 SEHNR and CDR2 FQNEAQ (reference sequence).